Shown below are 28 T cell receptor beta chains from a single sample sequenced in a study of cytomegalovirus exposure and HLA in healthy donors. Method: immunoSEQ multiplex PCR; TCRdb's copy keeps in-frame clones and lacks some. Among 65,000 to 75,000 clones, over 85% were seen once, and the ten largest hold 1.5% to 1.9%. Input material: PBMCs. These TCRs come from a man aged 18-30 years in good health and CMV-seropositive.

The chain uses TRBV5-4 and TRBJ2-7; TRBD2 matches 10 bases. Losses at the gene ends were 1 base for V and 4 bases for J; bases not matched to a gene: 5. CDR1 is SGHNT, CDR2 YYREEE, per germline (reference sequence). This CDR3 has 15 residues. CDR3 loop: CASSLSPSGGYEQYF. The CDR3 bases are TGTGCCAGCAGCTTGAGTCCTAGCGGGGGATACGAGCAGTACTTC.

The chain links TRBV5-5 to TRBJ2-3; 10 positions agree with TRBD2. The CDR3 length is 16 residues. Trimming at V came to 4 bases and at J to 2 bases, leaving 7 bases not matched to a gene. From germline, CDR1 is SGHKS and CDR2 YYEKEE (reference sequence). The CDR3 nucleotides read TGTGCCAGCAGCATGCGACTAGCGGGTCCCACAGATACGCAGTATTTT. Protein sequence: CASSMRLAGPTDTQYF.

J is TRBJ2-1 and V is TRBV9; 12 bases agree with TRBD2. Per the germline V gene, CDR1 is SGDLS and CDR2 is YYNGEE. The trim removed 2 bases at V and 9 bases at J, leaving 3 bases unmatched. The CDR3 runs to 14 residues. Here the CDR3 reads CASSVTSGSGEQFF. In DNA, the CDR3 is TGTGCCAGCAGCGTGACTAGCGGGAGTGGTGAGCAGTTCTTC.

The rearrangement joins TRBV6-1 to TRBJ1-5, with D hard to call. Germline V gene lookup returns CDR1 MNHNS and CDR2 SASEGT. The CDR3 consists of 15 residues. V shed 4 bases and J shed 0 bases, with 10 bases lying between them. CDR3 sequence: CASSAQTDSNQPQHF. CDR3 nucleotides: TGTGCCAGCAGTGCACAGACCGATAGCAATCAGCCCCAGCATTTT.

This clone was picked up one time. The chain has TRBV28 and TRBJ2-7; 9 bases match TRBD2. J was trimmed by 7 bases and V by 8 bases; bases with no gene match: 15. CDR1 and CDR2 (germline): MDHEN, SYDVKM. CDR3 length: 15 amino acids. The CDR3: CASWLNAGGPGEQYF. The CDR3 DNA sequence: TGTGCCAGCTGGTTAAATGCGGGAGGGCCGGGGGAGCAGTACTTC. Variable domain in full (rest from reference TRBV28 and TRBJ2-7): DVKVTQSSRYLVKRTGEKVFLECVQDMDHENMFWYRQDPGLGLRLIYFSYDVKMKEKGDIPEGYSVSREKKERFSLILESASTNQTSMYLCASWLNAGGPGEQYFGPGTRLTVT.

The DNA of the CDR3 is TGTGCCAGCAAAAGACAGTACAATCAGCCCCAGCATTTT. Protein product: CASKRQYNQPQHF. V gene TRBV6-5 combines with J gene TRBJ1-5; maybe TRBD1 (5 bases). The V gene's germline CDR1 is MNHEY and CDR2 SVGAGI. The length of the CDR3 is 13 residues. V lost 7 bases, J lost 3 bases, and 10 bases lay in between.

The rearrangement uses TRBV5-1 and TRBJ2-4, with 7 bases fitting TRBD2. The CDR3 consists of 14 residues. Germline V lookup: CDR1 SGHRS, CDR2 YFSETQ. Losses at the gene ends were 0 bases for V and 8 bases for J; bases not matched to a gene: 5. The CDR3 protein is CASSLGQGGDIQYF. DNA of the CDR3: TGCGCCAGCAGCTTGGGGCAGGGAGGGGACATTCAGTACTTC.

This rearrangement joins TRBV6-4 to TRBJ2-2, with TRBD1 as a possible D gene (5 bases). The CDR3 is 14 residues long. V was shortened by 2 bases and J by 2 bases, with 6 bases between the two germline ends. Germline CDR1 MRHNA, CDR2 SNTAGT. CDR3 protein: CASSDQGNTGELFF. CDR3 sequence (DNA): TGTGCCAGCAGTGACCAGGGCAACACCGGGGAGCTGTTTTTT.

The rearrangement links TRBV5-1 to TRBJ2-1, with 9 bases identical to TRBD2. Losses at the gene ends were 4 bases for V and 0 bases for J; bases not matched to a gene: 8. CDR3 length: 17 residues. The germline CDR1 and CDR2 sequences are SGHRS and YFSETQ. CDR3 amino acids: CASSQDVAGASYNEQFF. As DNA, the CDR3 is TGCGCCAGCAGCCAAGACGTAGCGGGAGCCTCCTACAATGAGCAGTTCTTC.

V and J are TRBV5-1 and TRBJ2-5, with 12 positions matching TRBD2. This CDR3 has 16 amino acids. Germline V gene lookup returns CDR1 SGHRS and CDR2 YFSETQ. Trimming took 6 bases from V and 5 from J; bases not matched to a gene: 11. The CDR3 reads CASTFTSLAGGETQYF. For the CDR3, the DNA is TGCGCCAGCACGTTCACTTCGCTAGCGGGAGGGGAGACCCAGTACTTC.

The chain carries TRBV9 and TRBJ1-1; maybe TRBD1 (5 bases). CDR1 is SGDLS and CDR2 is YYNGEE in the germline V gene. V was shortened by 0 bases and J by 0 bases, with 9 bases between the two germline ends. The CDR3 runs to 15 residues. The CDR3 sequence is CASSVAGRLNTEAFF. CDR3 coding DNA: TGTGCCAGCAGCGTAGCAGGGCGGTTGAACACTGAAGCTTTCTTT.

The rearrangement joins TRBV18 to TRBJ1-1; D may be TRBD1 (5 bases). CDR3 length equals 14 residues. The ends were cut back, 5 bases at V and 1 base at J, with 11 bases in the middle. Germline CDR1 and CDR2: KGHSH and LQKENI. Here the CDR3 DNA reads TGTGCCAGCTCAGCAGGGCAGACGAACACTGAAGCTTTCTTT. It yields the protein CASSAGQTNTEAFF.

The chain couples TRBV14 to TRBJ1-1; TRBD1 aligns across 7 bases. The CDR3 consists of 15 residues. With 4 bases clipped from V and 1 base from J, the junction kept 6 bases outside the gene matches. Germline V gene lookup returns CDR1 SGHDN and CDR2 FVKESK. Here the CDR3 DNA reads TGTGCCAGCAGCCGAGCCGGGACAGAGAACACTGAAGCTTTCTTT. Protein: CASSRAGTENTEAFF.

The rearrangement links TRBV4-1 to TRBJ2-2; tentatively, D is TRBD1 (6 bases). The ends were cut back, 5 bases at V and 3 bases at J, with 13 bases in the middle. The CDR3 has 15 residues. Germline-derived CDR1 and CDR2 are MGHRA and YSYEKL. The DNA of the CDR3 is TGCGCCAGCAGCAGGGGACAACTAGACACCGGGGAGCTGTTTTTT. It translates to CASSRGQLDTGELFF.

This chain uses TRBV29-1 with TRBJ2-6; D call uncertain. The CDR3 extends over 14 amino acids. V was shortened by 1 base and J by 2 bases, with 6 bases between the two germline ends. Germline V gene sequence: CDR1 SQVTM, CDR2 ANQGSEA. CDR3 DNA sequence: TGCAGCGTTGAAGCCAGGCCTGGGGCCAACGTCCTGACTTTC. Amino acid sequence: CSVEARPGANVLTF.

As concerns this clone: A junction end diverges from the germline sequence, so it may reflect a read error. This chain connects TRBV7-7 to TRBJ2-7; tentative D call: TRBD1 (6 bases). CDR1 and CDR2 from the germline V gene are SSHAT and FNYEAQ (reference sequence). The CDR3 has 16 residues. The chain's CDR3 is CASSLVRTAVSYEQYF. CDR3 DNA sequence: TGTGCTAGCAGCTTAGTCCGGACAGCCGTCTCCTACGAGCAGTACTTC.

The chain uses TRBV19 and TRBJ1-2, with TRBD1 identical over 8 bases. Germline CDR1 LNHDA, CDR2 SQIVND (reference sequence). The CDR3 totals 14 residues. V lost 7 bases to trimming and J lost 3 bases; unmatched junction nucleotides: 7. CDR3 amino acids: CASIPGGLDYGYTF. CDR3 nucleotides: TGTGCCAGTATCCCAGGGGGCTTGGACTATGGCTACACCTTC.

This clone was detected only once. The chain is built from TRBV19 and TRBJ1-1, with D perhaps TRBD1 (5 bases). Trimming took 3 bases from V and 1 from J, leaving 9 bases between them. The CDR3 covers 14 residues. Germline assignment: CDR1 LNHDA and CDR2 SQIVND (reference sequence). The CDR3 DNA reads as TGTGCCAGTAGTATTGACAGACAGAACACTGAAGCTTTCTTT. This encodes CASSIDRQNTEAFF.

The chain joins TRBV5-8 to TRBJ1-4; D is undetermined. Trimming took off 2 bases at V and 0 bases at J, with 14 bases between the two ends. There are 17 residues in the CDR3. Germline V gives CDR1 SGHTS, CDR2 YDEGEE. The CDR3 sequence is CASSFPTGYATNEKLFF. In DNA, the CDR3 is TGTGCCAGCAGCTTCCCGACGGGGTATGCAACTAATGAAAAACTGTTTTTT.

This clone was detected only once. The gene calls are TRBV2 and TRBJ2-7, with 9 bases aligning to TRBD2. The CDR3 runs to 15 residues. V shed 6 bases, J shed 0 bases, and the junction held 6 bases outside the gene matches. CDR1 is SNHLY, CDR2 FYNNEI, per germline. The CDR3 nucleotides read TGTGCCAGCAGAGAGAGACTAGCGGCCTCCTACGAGCAGTACTTC. Amino acid sequence: CASRERLAASYEQYF. Based on the CDR3 plus reference TRBV2 and TRBJ2-7, the full variable domain is EPEVTQTPSHQVTQMGQEVILRCVPISNHLYFYWYRQILGQKVEFLVSFYNNEISEKSEIFDDQFSVERPDGSNFTLKIRSTKLEDSAMYFCASRERLAASYEQYFGPGTRLTVT.

The genes are TRBV5-1 and TRBJ1-2, with D perhaps TRBD1 (6 bases). The V gene lost 5 bases and the J gene lost 6 bases, with 20 bases spanning the gap. The CDR3 extends over 15 amino acids. Germline CDR1 reads SGHRS; CDR2 reads YFSETQ. DNA for the CDR3: TGCGCCAGCAGTAACCCGGACAGACAGGCTCATGGCTACACCTTC. This sequence encodes CASSNPDRQAHGYTF.

The chain joins TRBV7-3 to TRBJ1-5; D unresolved. The V and J ends lost 5 bases and 1 base respectively, with 9 bases between them. Germline loops: CDR1 SGHTA, CDR2 FQGTGA. This CDR3 has 14 residues. The DNA of the CDR3 is TGTGCCAGCAGCCTACTGCGAAGCAATCAGCCCCAGCATTTT. Protein: CASSLLRSNQPQHF.

The J gene is TRBJ2-7, the V gene TRBV2; the D gene is possibly TRBD1 (5 bases). Germline CDR1 and CDR2: SNHLY and FYNNEI. V dropped 1 base and J dropped 7 bases, with 14 bases sitting between them. The CDR3 sequence is 14 residues long. The CDR3 DNA sequence: TGTGCCAGCAGTGAAGGTAAAGGGGCGAGGGAGCAGTACTTC. This gives the protein CASSEGKGAREQYF.

V and J are TRBV13 and TRBJ2-7, with D possibly being TRBD2 (8 bases). Germline assignment: CDR1 PRHDT and CDR2 FYEKMQ (reference sequence). Trimming removed 6 bases at V and 0 bases at J, with 15 bases between. The CDR3 is 15 amino acids. CDR3 amino acids: CASRPGRGPSYEQYF. CDR3 DNA: TGTGCCAGCAGACCCGGGAGGGGGCCCTCCTACGAGCAGTACTTC.

This clone was picked up a small number of times. The chain has TRBV5-6 and TRBJ2-1, with 8 nucleotides matching TRBD2. From germline, CDR1 is SGHDT and CDR2 YYEEEE. There are 14 residues in the CDR3. J lost 11 bases, V lost 4 bases, and 11 bases had no gene match. The CDR3 bases are TGTGCCAGCAGCCTCGGACTAGCAGAATATCAGCAGTTCTTC. Protein: CASSLGLAEYQQFF.

The chain has TRBV10-1 and TRBJ2-1, with D possibly matching TRBD1 (6 bases). Trimming cost V 5 bases and J 0 bases, with 17 bases left between them. This CDR3 region has 17 residues. CDR1 is WNHNN and CDR2 is SYGVQD in the germline V gene (reference sequence). CDR3 region: CASSRDARTDSYNEQFF. The CDR3 nucleotides read TGCGCCAGCAGTCGAGATGCCCGGACAGACTCCTACAATGAGCAGTTCTTC.

The rearrangement joins TRBV6-5 to TRBJ1-5; D uncertain. CDR3 length: 14 amino acids. V gave up 6 bases and J gave up 3 bases, with 12 bases separating them. CDR1 is MNHEY, CDR2 SVGAGI, per germline. The chain's CDR3 is CASSFERDNQPQHF. CDR3 bases: TGTGCCAGCAGCTTCGAGCGGGACAATCAGCCCCAGCATTTT.

This clone came up once. The chain combines TRBV7-8 with TRBJ1-1; D possibly corresponds to TRBD1 (5 bases). CDR3 length: 14 amino acids. The germline gives CDR1 SGHVS, CDR2 FQNEAQ. The V end lost 1 base, the J end lost 5 bases, and 11 bases lay between the germline ends. In nucleotides, the CDR3 is TGTGCCAGCAGCTTAGAGCTCGGGGGAACTGAAGCTTTCTTT. It is translated as CASSLELGGTEAFF.